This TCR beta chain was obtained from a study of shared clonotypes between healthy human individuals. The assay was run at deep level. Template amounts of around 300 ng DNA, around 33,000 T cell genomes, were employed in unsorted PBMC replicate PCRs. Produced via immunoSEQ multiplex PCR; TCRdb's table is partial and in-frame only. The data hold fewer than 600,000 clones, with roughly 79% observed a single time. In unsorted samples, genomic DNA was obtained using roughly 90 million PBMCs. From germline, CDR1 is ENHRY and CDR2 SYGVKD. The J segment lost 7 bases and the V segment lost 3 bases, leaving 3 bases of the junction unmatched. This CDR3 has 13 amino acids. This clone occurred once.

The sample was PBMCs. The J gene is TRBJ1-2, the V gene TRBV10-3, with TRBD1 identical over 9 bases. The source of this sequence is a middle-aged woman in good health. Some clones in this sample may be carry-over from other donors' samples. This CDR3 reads CAISEEDRGGYTF. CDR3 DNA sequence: TGTGCCATCAGTGAAGAGGACAGGGGTGGCTACACCTTC.